The sequence of this TCR beta chain was determined in a study of tumor-infiltrating lymphocytes in primary liver carcinoma. V lost 6 bases, J lost 2 bases, and 13 bases lay in between. This CDR3 has 13 residues. Per the germline V gene, CDR1 is SQVTM and CDR2 is ANQGSEA. Blood RNA came from unsorted whole blood; germline DNA was also extracted. TCR beta cDNA was prepared out of 500 ng total RNA by means of a constant-region primer. What produced the TCR beta libraries was three nested multiplex PCR rounds using slightly modified ARM-PCR. TRBV1-TRBV30 forward primers and a C-beta reverse primer were used in the first two PCR rounds, which each ran for around 11 cycles. TCRdb re-called the multiplex PCR reads with MiXCR, one entry per CDR3 protein. This table holds fewer than 350,000 distinct CDR3 sequences, around three fifths found once. There are many counts of this clonotype.

The chain recombines TRBV29-1 with TRBJ1-1, with D maybe TRBD1 (5 bases). Sequencing used peripheral blood. This TCR was recovered from a man aged 35 to 55 with primary liver carcinoma and hepatitis B virus infection. CDR3 sequence reads: CSVAGTLNTEAFF. In nucleotides, the CDR3 is TGCAGCGTCGCCGGGACTCTTAACACTGAAGCTTTCTTT.